A selection of T cell receptor beta chains follows, all from one sample in a study of blood T cell repertoires in COVID-19. Sequenced by immunoSEQ multiplex PCR; TCRdb stores in-frame clones only, minus some. The sample carries tens of thousands of clones, 85% to 90% recorded once. Material: peripheral blood. These receptors came from a man between 50 and 59 years old with acute or convalescent COVID-19. Each CDR3 is given without its conserved first and last residue. The D gene is left open where the match is weak.

v_gene	d_gene	j_gene	CDR3aa
TRBV6-2/TRBV6-3	TRBD2	TRBJ2-1	ASRPSGSNNEQF
TRBV25-1	TRBD1	TRBJ2-2	ASSVSPGQKTNTGELF
TRBV30	-	TRBJ1-3	AWSVRERGGRSGNTIY
TRBV6-2/TRBV6-3	TRBD2	TRBJ2-5	ASSYSEGLAGRQETQY
TRBV11-2	TRBD1	TRBJ1-2	ASSLRGQAVYT
TRBV6-2/TRBV6-3	TRBD2	TRBJ2-3	ASSSHLGLASTDTQY
TRBV6-2/TRBV6-3	-	TRBJ2-5	ASSRPETQY
TRBV18	-	TRBJ1-1	ASSLHQLDSLDSEAF
TRBV6-2/TRBV6-3	TRBD2	TRBJ2-1	ASSYSDASGNEQF
TRBV5-4	TRBD1	TRBJ1-4	ASSPGQRNEKLF
TRBV7-9	TRBD1	TRBJ1-6	ASSIQGDSPLH
TRBV14	TRBD1	TRBJ1-1	ASSQDGRSWDRGSMNTEAF
TRBV28	-	TRBJ1-1	ASSRPSVNTEAF
TRBV5-1	-	TRBJ1-4	ASISGDREKLF
TRBV7-9	-	TRBJ1-1	ASSWERENTEAF
TRBV18	TRBD1	TRBJ1-5	ASSLQGFQINQPQH
TRBV24-1	TRBD2	TRBJ2-1	ATSDAGTSGRVVQF
TRBV20-1	TRBD2	TRBJ2-1	RAGRPF
TRBV10-1	TRBD1	TRBJ2-1	ASSEPGQGSSYNEQF
TRBV11-2	TRBD2	TRBJ2-1	ASSLDWAGLAGGSYNEQF
TRBV5-1	TRBD1	TRBJ1-3	ASSGGQGNTIY
TRBV28	TRBD1	TRBJ1-2	ASSLPQTGTFGYT
TRBV29-1	TRBD2	TRBJ2-3	SSSPTSGRNGDTQY
TRBV11-2	-	TRBJ1-6	ASSSDRWSPLH
TRBV7-9	TRBD1	TRBJ1-2	ASSRGTATYGYT
TRBV6-4	-	TRBJ2-1	ASSDTAQVVGYNEQF
TRBV28	-	TRBJ1-4	ASTQNNEKLF
TRBV7-2	-	TRBJ1-5	ASSLVRHIDQPQH
TRBV7-9	-	TRBJ2-7	ASSSPRGSISYEQY
TRBV5-4	TRBD1	TRBJ2-1	ASSSGTGGMREQF
TRBV6-2/TRBV6-3	-	TRBJ1-2	ASSRSGQNYGYT
TRBV2	TRBD1	TRBJ1-5	ASSYGTADNQPQH
TRBV18	-	TRBJ2-5	ASSNGGTQETQY
TRBV4-1	-	TRBJ2-1	ASSTIRTTDNNEQF
TRBV4-2	-	TRBJ2-1	ASSQDGGGNEQF
TRBV13	TRBD1	TRBJ1-2	ASSQDGTGKVAGYT
TRBV24-1	-	TRBJ2-3	ATSDLPGVRGTDTQY
TRBV18	-	TRBJ2-5	ASSPGHETQY
TRBV28	TRBD1	TRBJ1-4	ASSSGQVGVVGEKLF
TRBV6-2/TRBV6-3	TRBD2	TRBJ2-7	ASSYSRTSGSYEQY
TRBV11-2	-	TRBJ1-1	ASSSTENTEAF
TRBV18	-	TRBJ2-3	ASSPSQHRTDTQY
TRBV15	-	TRBJ2-3	ATTSLSSNTDTQY
TRBV5-1	-	TRBJ2-1	ASSLGWRDSYNEQF
TRBV24-1	TRBD2	TRBJ2-5	ATSDGRVAGVRRETQY
TRBV3-1/TRBV3-2	-	TRBJ2-7	ASSPSPYEQY
TRBV19	TRBD2	TRBJ2-7	ASTPTSGSYEQY
TRBV29-1	-	TRBJ1-5	SVRDTDQPQH
TRBV5-6	TRBD1	TRBJ2-5	ASSLYEDRGAGETQY
TRBV3-1/TRBV3-2	-	TRBJ1-5	ASSLPRDSKKGNQPQH
TRBV6-5	-	TRBJ1-4	ASSYSSVNEKLF
TRBV5-1	TRBD1	TRBJ1-1	ASSLEGATGSEAF